This T cell receptor gamma chain was recorded in a study of gamma-delta T cells after stem cell transplantation. TCRdb re-analyzed the RT-PCR reads via CATT. The sample carries 3,000 to 4,500 gamma-chain clones, approximately 4.9% recorded once. Per germline, CDR1 EGSTGY and CDR2 YDSYTSSV. There are 10 residues in the CDR3. The V and J ends lost 12 bases and 11 bases, in that order; junction bases with no gene match: 13. This clone is labeled as medium-sized. The chain is built from TRGV4 and TRGJ1 or TRGJ2. Sequenced material: gamma-delta T cells. This receptor was identified in a human donor. It is not recorded whose cells these are; they may come from a transplant donor. The CDR3 here is CAAPRGEKLF. CDR3 in DNA: TGTGCCGCCCCTAGGGGGGAGAAACTCTTT.